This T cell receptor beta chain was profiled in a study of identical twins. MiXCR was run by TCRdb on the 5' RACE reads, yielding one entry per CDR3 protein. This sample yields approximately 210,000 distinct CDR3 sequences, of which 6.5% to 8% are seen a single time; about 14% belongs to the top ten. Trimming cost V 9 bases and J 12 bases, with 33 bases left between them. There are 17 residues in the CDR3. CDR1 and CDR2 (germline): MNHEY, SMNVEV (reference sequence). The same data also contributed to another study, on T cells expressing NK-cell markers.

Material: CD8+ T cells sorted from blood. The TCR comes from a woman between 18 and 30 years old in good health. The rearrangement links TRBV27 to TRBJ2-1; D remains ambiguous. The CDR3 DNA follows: TGTGCCAGTTCCCCCTCTCCGGGCTCAGCAATCTTTCCCAGGCAGTTCTTC. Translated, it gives CASSPSPGSAIFPRQFF.